Listed below are T cell receptor beta chains from one sample, sequenced in a study of blood T cell repertoires in COVID-19. Assay: immunoSEQ multiplex PCR; the TCRdb copy retains only in-frame clones and omits some. Of under 200,000 clones listed, more than 75% are singletons. The specimen sequenced was peripheral blood. The receptors were sampled from a woman in her 50s with COVID-19, enrolled during active disease. Each CDR3 is given with its conserved first and last residue. The D gene is left open where the match is weak. Clone size is given for some rows only: seen once, a few or many times, or a class if the clone is expanded.

CDR3nt: TGTGCCAGCAGCCTTGGGGCCGCTAACTATGGCTACACCTTC
CDR3aa: CASSLGAANYGYTF
d_gene: .
j_gene: TRBJ1-2
v_gene: TRBV7-9
abundance: .
len: 14

CDR3nt: TGCGCCAGCAGTCAATCGGTCGGGGGGAATGAAAAACTGTTTTTT
CDR3aa: CASSQSVGGNEKLFF
d_gene: .
j_gene: TRBJ1-4
v_gene: TRBV23-1
abundance: .
len: 15

CDR3nt: TGTGCCAGCAGCTTAACTAGCGGAATCACAGATACGCAGTATTTT
CDR3aa: CASSLTSGITDTQYF
d_gene: .
j_gene: TRBJ2-3
v_gene: TRBV7-3
abundance: .
len: 15

CDR3nt: TGTGCCAGCAGCCCCCGGCGGGCGAATCAGCAGTTCTTC
CDR3aa: CASSPRRANQQFF
d_gene: .
j_gene: TRBJ2-1
v_gene: TRBV7-2
abundance: few
len: 13

CDR3nt: TGTGCCAGCAGCCCAGTGGGGGGGAGCTCCTACAATGAGCAGTTCTTC
CDR3aa: CASSPVGGSSYNEQFF
d_gene: TRBD2
j_gene: TRBJ2-1
v_gene: TRBV7-3
abundance: .
len: 16

CDR3nt: TGTGCCAGCAGTTCTAGCGGGGGGGCCTTCAATGAGCAGTTCTTC
CDR3aa: CASSSSGGAFNEQFF
d_gene: TRBD2
j_gene: TRBJ2-1
v_gene: TRBV6-6
abundance: .
len: 15

CDR3nt: TGTGCCAGCAGTCTTGGGGGGGGCTACGAGCAGTACTTC
CDR3aa: CASSLGGGYEQYF
d_gene: TRBD2
j_gene: TRBJ2-7
v_gene: TRBV27
abundance: few
len: 13

CDR3nt: TGTGCCAGCAGCCCGGGGACAGGTGGCTCACCCCTCCACTTT
CDR3aa: CASSPGTGGSPLHF
d_gene: TRBD1
j_gene: TRBJ1-6
v_gene: TRBV3-1/TRBV3-2
abundance: few
len: 14

CDR3nt: TGTGCCAGCAGCTTTGGTCTAGCGCGGTACGAGCAGTACTTC
CDR3aa: CASSFGLARYEQYF
d_gene: .
j_gene: TRBJ2-7
v_gene: TRBV7-2
abundance: .
len: 14

CDR3nt: TGTGCCAGCAGCTTAGGGACTAGCGGGGGGTTCTACGAGCAGTACTTC
CDR3aa: CASSLGTSGGFYEQYF
d_gene: TRBD2
j_gene: TRBJ2-7
v_gene: TRBV7-9
abundance: .
len: 16

CDR3nt: TGTGCCACCAGTGATACTAGCGGGGGCCTCTACAATGAGCAGTTCTTC
CDR3aa: CATSDTSGGLYNEQFF
d_gene: TRBD2
j_gene: TRBJ2-1
v_gene: TRBV24-1
abundance: .
len: 16

CDR3nt: TGTGCCAGCAGTTACGGTCAGGGAATATGGCAGCCCCAGCATTTT
CDR3aa: CASSYGQGIWQPQHF
d_gene: .
j_gene: TRBJ1-5
v_gene: TRBV6-5
abundance: .
len: 15

CDR3nt: TGCGCCAGCAGCTTTTCGGGGTACGAGCAGTACTTC
CDR3aa: CASSFSGYEQYF
d_gene: .
j_gene: TRBJ2-7
v_gene: TRBV5-1
abundance: .
len: 12

CDR3nt: TGTGCCAGCAGCTTGGACAGGGCTTCGATCTACGAGCAGTACTTC
CDR3aa: CASSLDRASIYEQYF
d_gene: .
j_gene: TRBJ2-7
v_gene: TRBV5-4
abundance: .
len: 15

CDR3nt: TGTGCCAGTAGCGCCCCGGGGGGGAACGCAGATACGCAGTATTTT
CDR3aa: CASSAPGGNADTQYF
d_gene: TRBD2
j_gene: TRBJ2-3
v_gene: TRBV19
abundance: .
len: 15

CDR3nt: TGTGCCAGCAGTTACTCCCGCGCCGCGGGCACAGATACGCAGTATTTT
CDR3aa: CASSYSRAAGTDTQYF
d_gene: .
j_gene: TRBJ2-3
v_gene: TRBV6-6
abundance: few
len: 16

CDR3nt: TGCGCCAGCAGTGCCGGGGGGCTGTGGGATGAGCAGTTCTTC
CDR3aa: CASSAGGLWDEQFF
d_gene: .
j_gene: TRBJ2-1
v_gene: TRBV5-1
abundance: .
len: 14

CDR3nt: TGTGCCAGCAGCGCCACAGGGAATGGGGCCAACGTCCTGACTTTC
CDR3aa: CASSATGNGANVLTF
d_gene: .
j_gene: TRBJ2-6
v_gene: TRBV9
abundance: .
len: 15

CDR3nt: TGTGCCAGCAGTCAGGGATTCAATCAGCCCCAGCATTTT
CDR3aa: CASSQGFNQPQHF
d_gene: .
j_gene: TRBJ1-5
v_gene: TRBV11-2
abundance: .
len: 13

CDR3nt: TGTGCCAGCAGCTGGGGGGAGGGGATGAATGAAAAACTGTTTTTT
CDR3aa: CASSWGEGMNEKLFF
d_gene: .
j_gene: TRBJ1-4
v_gene: TRBV7-2
abundance: .
len: 15

CDR3nt: TGTGCCAGCATCGACAGGGGGCGATCCTACGAGCAGTACTTC
CDR3aa: CASIDRGRSYEQYF
d_gene: TRBD1
j_gene: TRBJ2-7
v_gene: TRBV6-5
abundance: .
len: 14

CDR3nt: TGTGCCAGCAGTCGAGGATTGGATTTCGGTGAAAAACTGTTTTTT
CDR3aa: CASSRGLDFGEKLFF
d_gene: .
j_gene: TRBJ1-4
v_gene: TRBV9
abundance: .
len: 15

CDR3nt: TGTGCCAGCAGTCGTAAAGCTCGGGGGACCCATAGCAATCAGCCCCAGCATTTT
CDR3aa: CASSRKARGTHSNQPQHF
d_gene: .
j_gene: TRBJ1-5
v_gene: TRBV27
abundance: .
len: 18

CDR3nt: TGTGCCAGCAGCTTCGGGGGGGCCGACTACAATGAGCAGTTCTTC
CDR3aa: CASSFGGADYNEQFF
d_gene: TRBD2
j_gene: TRBJ2-1
v_gene: TRBV7-2
abundance: .
len: 15

CDR3nt: TGTGCCAGCAGCGTCGGGACAGGGAGAACCTATAATTCACCCCTCCACTTT
CDR3aa: CASSVGTGRTYNSPLHF
d_gene: TRBD1
j_gene: TRBJ1-6
v_gene: TRBV9
abundance: .
len: 17

CDR3nt: TGCAGTGCTAGTAGGCTAGCGGGGGGAACCCAAGAGACCCAGTACTTC
CDR3aa: CSASRLAGGTQETQYF
d_gene: TRBD2
j_gene: TRBJ2-5
v_gene: TRBV20-1
abundance: .
len: 16

CDR3nt: TGTGCCAGCAGGTTGACGAGCGATGAGCAGTTCTTC
CDR3aa: CASRLTSDEQFF
d_gene: .
j_gene: TRBJ2-1
v_gene: TRBV5-6
abundance: .
len: 12

CDR3nt: TGCGCCAGCAGCTTGGGCAGGGATGGACTAGCGGGGGGAGATACGCAGTATTTT
CDR3aa: CASSLGRDGLAGGDTQYF
d_gene: TRBD2
j_gene: TRBJ2-3
v_gene: TRBV5-1
abundance: .
len: 18

CDR3nt: TGCGCCAGCAGCTCAACAAGCGGGGGGTACTCCTACAATGAGCAGTTCTTC
CDR3aa: CASSSTSGGYSYNEQFF
d_gene: TRBD2
j_gene: TRBJ2-1
v_gene: TRBV5-1
abundance: .
len: 17

CDR3nt: TGTGCCAGCAGCTTAGATCAGGGTTTCAATCAGCCCCAGCATTTT
CDR3aa: CASSLDQGFNQPQHF
d_gene: .
j_gene: TRBJ1-5
v_gene: TRBV11-2
abundance: .
len: 15

CDR3nt: TGTGCCAGCAGCAAAGAGGTAGCGGGGGGCCCCAACCGCACAGATACGCAGTATTTT
CDR3aa: CASSKEVAGGPNRTDTQYF
d_gene: .
j_gene: TRBJ2-3
v_gene: TRBV21-1
abundance: .
len: 19

CDR3nt: TGTGCCAGCAGCTCCCCCAGCGGGGGTAACACCGGGGAGCTGTTTTTT
CDR3aa: CASSSPSGGNTGELFF
d_gene: TRBD2
j_gene: TRBJ2-2
v_gene: TRBV7-9
abundance: .
len: 16

CDR3nt: TGTGCCAGCAGCTCTAGTGGAGAGACCCAGTACTTC
CDR3aa: CASSSSGETQYF
d_gene: .
j_gene: TRBJ2-5
v_gene: TRBV5-5
abundance: .
len: 12

CDR3nt: TGTGCCAGCAGCTTGGCCTTGGGGCCTGACACCGGGGAGCTGTTTTTT
CDR3aa: CASSLALGPDTGELFF
d_gene: .
j_gene: TRBJ2-2
v_gene: TRBV7-6
abundance: .
len: 16

CDR3nt: TGTGCCAGCAGCTTAGGGTATGCTAGCGGGGACAATGAGCAGTTCTTC
CDR3aa: CASSLGYASGDNEQFF
d_gene: TRBD2
j_gene: TRBJ2-1
v_gene: TRBV11-3
abundance: once
len: 16

CDR3nt: TGTGCCAGCAGCTTAGGTGCGGGGGGGCCTCCAGATACGCAGTATTTT
CDR3aa: CASSLGAGGPPDTQYF
d_gene: TRBD2
j_gene: TRBJ2-3
v_gene: TRBV7-6
abundance: .
len: 16

CDR3nt: TGTGCCAGCAGCGCAGATGTCACAGATACGCAGTATTTT
CDR3aa: CASSADVTDTQYF
d_gene: .
j_gene: TRBJ2-3
v_gene: TRBV7-2
abundance: .
len: 13

CDR3nt: TGTGCCAGCAGTTTGGACAGGGGGACAAGCACCGGGGAGCTGTTTTTT
CDR3aa: CASSLDRGTSTGELFF
d_gene: TRBD1
j_gene: TRBJ2-2
v_gene: TRBV28
abundance: .
len: 16

CDR3nt: TGTGCCAGTAGTATAGTTGGACAGGGGTTGGGCACTGAAGCTTTCTTT
CDR3aa: CASSIVGQGLGTEAFF
d_gene: TRBD1
j_gene: TRBJ1-1
v_gene: TRBV19
abundance: once
len: 16

CDR3nt: TGTGCCAGCAGCCGGCAGCGGGGCCAAGAGACCCAGTACTTC
CDR3aa: CASSRQRGQETQYF
d_gene: TRBD2
j_gene: TRBJ2-5
v_gene: TRBV3-1/TRBV3-2
abundance: few
len: 14

CDR3nt: TGTGCCAGCAGTTTAAGTGGTGGGACTAGCGGAACAGATACGCAGTATTTT
CDR3aa: CASSLSGGTSGTDTQYF
d_gene: TRBD2
j_gene: TRBJ2-3
v_gene: TRBV27
abundance: .
len: 17

CDR3nt: TGCAGCGTTGAAGACGGGAACACTGAAGCTTTCTTT
CDR3aa: CSVEDGNTEAFF
d_gene: .
j_gene: TRBJ1-1
v_gene: TRBV29-1
abundance: .
len: 12

CDR3nt: TGTGCCAGCAGTCCCCGGGGGTCCGGGGGGGAGCTGTTTTTT
CDR3aa: CASSPRGSGGELFF
d_gene: .
j_gene: TRBJ2-2
v_gene: TRBV6-5
abundance: .
len: 14

CDR3nt: TGCGCCAGCAGCTTGGCCGCCTACCACGCAGATACGCAGTATTTT
CDR3aa: CASSLAAYHADTQYF
d_gene: .
j_gene: TRBJ2-3
v_gene: TRBV5-1
abundance: .
len: 15

CDR3nt: TGTGCCAGCAGCTTGGGCACAGGGGGCGCCGTGGCCAAAAACATTCAGTACTTC
CDR3aa: CASSLGTGGAVAKNIQYF
d_gene: TRBD1
j_gene: TRBJ2-4
v_gene: TRBV5-4
abundance: .
len: 18

CDR3nt: TGTGCCAGCAGTTTAATCGGCTCCTACGAGCAGTACTTC
CDR3aa: CASSLIGSYEQYF
d_gene: .
j_gene: TRBJ2-7
v_gene: TRBV27
abundance: few
len: 13

CDR3nt: TGTGCCAGCAGTGACCCCGGGGGGTTTACCTACAATGAGCAGTTCTTC
CDR3aa: CASSDPGGFTYNEQFF
d_gene: TRBD2
j_gene: TRBJ2-1
v_gene: TRBV6-2/TRBV6-3
abundance: .
len: 16

CDR3nt: TGCAGCGTTGTTGGAGGGACCCCAGATACGCAGTATTTT
CDR3aa: CSVVGGTPDTQYF
d_gene: .
j_gene: TRBJ2-3
v_gene: TRBV29-1
abundance: .
len: 13

CDR3nt: TGCGCCAGCAGCCAAGGTTCTGTTCTCTCCTACAATGAGCAGTTCTTC
CDR3aa: CASSQGSVLSYNEQFF
d_gene: .
j_gene: TRBJ2-1
v_gene: TRBV4-1
abundance: .
len: 16

CDR3nt: TGCGCCAGCAGCCCCACAGGGCTAGCTGTCTATGGCTACACCTTC
CDR3aa: CASSPTGLAVYGYTF
d_gene: .
j_gene: TRBJ1-2
v_gene: TRBV5-1
abundance: once
len: 15

CDR3nt: TGTGCCTGGAGTGTCAGGGCGAATCAAGAGACCCAGTACTTC
CDR3aa: CAWSVRANQETQYF
d_gene: .
j_gene: TRBJ2-5
v_gene: TRBV30
abundance: .
len: 14

CDR3nt: TGTGCCAGCAGTTCGGCGGGGCCGCAAGAGACCCAGTACTTC
CDR3aa: CASSSAGPQETQYF
d_gene: .
j_gene: TRBJ2-5
v_gene: TRBV28
abundance: .
len: 14

CDR3nt: TGTGCCACTCAGAGGGGACTAGTAAACGCCCAGTACTTC
CDR3aa: CATQRGLVNAQYF
d_gene: TRBD2
j_gene: TRBJ2-5
v_gene: TRBV12-3/TRBV12-4
abundance: .
len: 13

CDR3nt: TGTGCCAGCAGATCCGAGGAGAGGGAGACCCAGTACTTC
CDR3aa: CASRSEERETQYF
d_gene: .
j_gene: TRBJ2-5
v_gene: TRBV28
abundance: .
len: 13